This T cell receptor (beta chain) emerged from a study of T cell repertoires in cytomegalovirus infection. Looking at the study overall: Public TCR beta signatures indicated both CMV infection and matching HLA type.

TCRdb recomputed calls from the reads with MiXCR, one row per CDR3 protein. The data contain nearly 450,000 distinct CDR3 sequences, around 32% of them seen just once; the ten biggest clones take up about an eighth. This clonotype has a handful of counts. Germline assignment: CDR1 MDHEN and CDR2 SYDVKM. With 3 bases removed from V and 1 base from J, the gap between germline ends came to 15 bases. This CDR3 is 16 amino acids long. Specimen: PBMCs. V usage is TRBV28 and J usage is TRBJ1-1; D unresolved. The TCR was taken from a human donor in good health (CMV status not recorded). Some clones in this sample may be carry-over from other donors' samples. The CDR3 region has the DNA TGTGCCAGCAGTTTCCTGTCTGCAGCGAAGAACACTGAAGCTTTCTTT. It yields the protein CASSFLSAAKNTEAFF.